The 30 T cell receptor beta chains in this list originate from one sample, sequenced in a study of T cells in Graves' hyperthyroidism and ophthalmopathy. Authors of the study amplified TCR beta CDR3 regions from RNA transcripts. HTBI primers were used for first-round RT-PCR of the TCR CDR3. TCRdb reanalysed the multiplex PCR reads using MiXCR and keeps one entry per CDR3 protein. This table has approximately 430,000 distinct CDR3 sequences, more than 15% appearing once. Sequencing input: blood. The receptors originated from a woman aged 18-29 years with Graves' hyperthyroidism.

A few counts support this clonotype. V and J are TRBV19 and TRBJ2-7, with TRBD1 identical over 8 bases. This CDR3 has 17 residues. V shed 5 bases and J 2 bases; nucleotides not matched to a gene: 14. The germline CDR1 and CDR2 sequences are LNHDA and SQIVND (reference sequence). The CDR3 DNA reads TGTGCCAGTAGTCGGGGGTTGGGACAGGCGGTTACCTACGAGCAGTACTTC. Its translation is CASSRGLGQAVTYEQYF.

This clonotype was counted many times. The chain is built from TRBV28 and TRBJ2-7; no firm D call. Germline loops: CDR1 MDHEN, CDR2 SYDVKM. V was pared by 5 bases and J by 5 bases, with 10 bases between. This CDR3 spans 12 amino acids. The CDR3 here is CASSPRPNEQYF. DNA for the CDR3: TGTGCCAGCAGTCCCCGGCCTAACGAGCAGTACTTC.

The chain links TRBV5-1 to TRBJ2-2; 8 bases are shared with TRBD1. The junction had 8 bases not matched to a gene; V was cut back by 5 bases and J by 2 bases. Germline V gene lookup returns CDR1 SGHRS and CDR2 YFSETQ. The CDR3 sequence is 16 residues long. The CDR3 DNA sequence: TGCGCCAGCAGGACAGGGGACCCTTCAAACACCGGGGAGCTGTTTTTT. Amino acid sequence: CASRTGDPSNTGELFF.

The rearrangement uses TRBV4-1 and TRBJ1-5; the D is unclear. CDR3 length: 16 residues. CDR1 and CDR2 from the germline V gene are MGHRA and YSYEKL. V lost 2 bases to trimming and J lost 2 bases, with 13 bases between them. CDR3 sequence reads: CASSQISGYGNQPQHF. CDR3 in DNA: TGCGCCAGCAGCCAAATTTCGGGTTATGGCAATCAGCCCCAGCATTTT.

This clonotype was seen repeatedly, ten times or more. The V and J genes are TRBV7-8 and TRBJ1-5, with D hard to call. V was cut by 5 bases and J by 0 bases, with 11 bases left in between. Per germline, CDR1 SGHVS and CDR2 FQNEAQ. The CDR3 has 15 amino acids. As DNA, the CDR3 is TGTGCCAGCAGCCTAGGAGGCGGTAGCAATCAGCCCCAGCATTTT. Residues: CASSLGGGSNQPQHF.

This chain joins TRBV7-9 and TRBJ2-3; no reliable D call. Germline V lookup: CDR1 SEHNR, CDR2 FQNEAQ (reference sequence). There are 15 residues in the CDR3. V was trimmed by 5 bases and J by 1 base, leaving 13 bases between them. The CDR3 loop is CASSLKRQGTDTQYF. CDR3 bases: TGTGCCAGCAGCCTAAAGAGGCAGGGCACAGATACGCAGTATTTT.

The table lists this clonotype with a few counts. The chain has TRBV18 and TRBJ2-5; TRBD1 matches at 10 bases. CDR1 and CDR2 from the germline V gene are KGHSH and LQKENI. V dropped 3 bases and J dropped 12; count of bases not matched to a gene: 4. The CDR3 is 12 amino acids. The CDR3 DNA sequence: TGTGCCAGCTCACCTGGGACAGGGGATGAGTACTTC. This sequence encodes CASSPGTGDEYF.

This clonotype was seen repeatedly, ten times or more. CDR3 residues: CASSFYIAGGPGTQETQYF. CDR3 bases: TGTGCCAGCAGTTTTTATATAGCGGGGGGGCCTGGGACCCAAGAGACCCAGTACTTC. V and J are TRBV28 and TRBJ2-5; 11 nucleotides line up with TRBD2. The V gene end was trimmed by 3 bases and the J gene end by 1 base; junction bases not matched to a gene: 13. The CDR3 has 19 residues. From germline, CDR1 is MDHEN and CDR2 SYDVKM. Complete variable domain (other parts from reference TRBV28 and TRBJ2-5): DVKVTQSSRYLVKRTGEKVFLECVQDMDHENMFWYRQDPGLGLRLIYFSYDVKMKEKGDIPEGYSVSREKKERFSLILESASTNQTSMYLCASSFYIAGGPGTQETQYFGPGTRLLVL.

This clonotype appeared many times. The chain couples TRBV7-9 to TRBJ2-3; D unclear. Trimming shortened V by 5 bases and J by 5 bases, and 11 bases separated the two germline ends. This CDR3 comprises 13 residues. The germline gives CDR1 SEHNR, CDR2 FQNEAQ (reference sequence). This CDR3 is CASSLERGDTQYF. CDR3 nucleotides: TGTGCCAGCAGCCTAGAGAGAGGAGATACGCAGTATTTT.

In this sample, this clonotype turned up a few times. The chain combines TRBV29-1 with TRBJ2-7; 10 bases map to TRBD1. The trim removed 4 bases at V and 2 bases at J, leaving 5 bases unmatched. The germline V gene encodes CDR1 SQVTM and CDR2 ANQGSEA. The length of the CDR3 is 14 residues. CDR3 protein: CSVGEGTGAYEQYF. The CDR3 DNA follows: TGCAGCGTTGGAGAGGGGACAGGGGCCTACGAGCAGTACTTC.

This clonotype was found a few times. The J gene is TRBJ1-5, the V gene TRBV6-9; TRBD1 aligns across 9 bases. Trimming at V came to 6 bases and at J to 6 bases, leaving 12 bases not matched to a gene. Germline assignment: CDR1 MNHGY and CDR2 SVAAGI. The CDR3 runs to 16 residues. The CDR3 spells CASRQGAASFGQPQHF. The CDR3 coding sequence is TGTGCCAGCAGACAGGGGGCAGCAAGTTTCGGTCAGCCCCAGCATTTT.

V is TRBV4-3 and J is TRBJ1-5; unclear D gene. This CDR3 contains 13 residues. Deletions cut 2 bases from V and 3 bases from J, with 5 bases between. CDR1 LGHNA and CDR2 YSLEER come from the germline V gene. The CDR3 protein is CASSQQDNQPQHF. Written as DNA, the CDR3 is TGCGCCAGCAGCCAACAAGACAATCAGCCCCAGCATTTT.

The chain combines TRBV29-1 with TRBJ2-2, with no clear D. Trimming removed 6 bases at V and 0 bases at J, with 2 bases between. This CDR3 comprises 11 residues. Germline V lookup: CDR1 SQVTM, CDR2 ANQGSEA. The CDR3 DNA is TGCAGCGTAACGAACACCGGGGAGCTGTTTTTT. It yields the protein CSVTNTGELFF.

This clonotype was seen at least ten times. This chain links TRBV7-2 with TRBJ2-3, with D perhaps TRBD1 or TRBD2 (5 bases each). Trimming took 3 bases from V and 2 from J, leaving 15 bases between them. The CDR3 is 16 residues long. CDR1 SGHTA and CDR2 FQGNSA come from the germline V gene. CDR3 nucleotides: TGTGCCAGCAGCTTGCTTCCCGGGGCTATCACAGATACGCAGTATTTT. Its translation is CASSLLPGAITDTQYF.

The V call is TRBV19, the J call TRBJ1-6; D is uncertain. The germline CDR1 and CDR2 sequences are LNHDA and SQIVND (reference sequence). V was clipped by 0 bases and J by 7 bases, with 13 bases between them. The CDR3 length is 16 residues. The CDR3 is CASSIDRAAFNSPLHF. For the CDR3, the DNA is TGTGCCAGTAGTATAGATCGGGCAGCCTTCAATTCACCCCTCCACTTT.

This clonotype was counted many times. V usage is TRBV28 and J usage is TRBJ1-2; no clear D gene. Germline V gene lookup returns CDR1 MDHEN and CDR2 SYDVKM. The CDR3 has 12 residues. V lost 6 bases and J 0 bases, leaving 5 bases between the germline ends. This CDR3 is CASSQPNYGYTF. The CDR3 coding sequence is TGTGCCAGCAGCCAGCCTAACTATGGCTACACCTTC.

This clonotype was counted ten times or more. This chain links TRBV3-1 with TRBJ1-2; D uncertain. Germline V gene sequence: CDR1 LGHDT, CDR2 YNNKEL (reference sequence). Trimming took off 5 bases at V and 0 bases at J, with 10 bases between the two ends. There are 14 residues in the CDR3. The CDR3 protein is CASSAALANYGYTF. CDR3 DNA sequence: TGTGCCAGCAGCGCCGCTTTAGCTAACTATGGCTACACCTTC.

CDR3 amino acids: CSVDRRGLSYNEQFF. As DNA, the CDR3 is TGCAGCGTTGACCGGCGGGGCCTCTCCTACAATGAGCAGTTCTTC. V gene TRBV29-1 combines with J gene TRBJ2-1; perhaps TRBD2 as D (6 bases). CDR1 and CDR2 from the germline V gene are SQVTM and ANQGSEA. Trimming cost V 3 bases and J 0 bases, with 12 bases left between them. The CDR3 spans 15 residues.

This clonotype was seen at least ten times. The rearrangement uses TRBV2 and TRBJ1-2, with no clear D. Trimming pared 4 bases from V and 7 bases from J, leaving 10 bases between. The CDR3 is made up of 12 amino acids. In germline, CDR1 is SNHLY, CDR2 FYNNEI. The CDR3, as DNA: TGTGCCAGCAGTGTGGGATTAAGTGGCTACACCTTC. Translating it yields CASSVGLSGYTF.

As for this clonotype: This may be a read error, as it is one base from a much larger clone. The chain has TRBV20-1 and TRBJ2-3; 7 nucleotides line up with TRBD1. Germline V gene sequence: CDR1 DFQATT, CDR2 SNEGSKA (reference sequence). This CDR3 is 15 amino acids long. The V segment lost 6 bases and the J segment 6 bases; nucleotides outside the gene matches: 15. This CDR3 reads CSAQRGPAVGDTQYF. The DNA of the CDR3 is TGCAGTGCCCAGAGGGGGCCAGCGGTGGGGGATACGCAGTATTTT.

This clonotype came up a few times. The chain joins TRBV6-1 to TRBJ2-1; the D gene is possibly TRBD2 (6 bases). The ends were cut back, 5 bases at V and 7 bases at J, with 12 bases in the middle. CDR1 is MNHNS and CDR2 is SASEGT in the germline V gene. The CDR3 totals 13 residues. As DNA, the CDR3 is TGTGCCAGCAGTCGGGACTTGAGAAATGAGCAGTTCTTC. It codes for CASSRDLRNEQFF.

In its sample, this clonotype was seen many times. The chain employs TRBV28 and TRBJ1-1, with D possibly matching TRBD1 (5 bases). The CDR3 length is 16 residues. Trimming stripped 6 bases from V and 0 bases from J, with 17 bases between. The germline V gene has CDR1 MDHEN and CDR2 SYDVKM. The CDR3 loop reads CASRYDSATMNTEAFF. The CDR3 nucleotides read TGTGCCAGCAGATACGACAGCGCAACCATGAACACTGAAGCTTTCTTT.

This clonotype was counted at least ten times. This chain uses TRBV14 with TRBJ2-3; D may be TRBD1 (6 bases). Germline CDR1 reads SGHDN; CDR2 reads FVKESK. The CDR3 runs to 15 residues. The ends were cut back, 3 bases at V and 0 bases at J, with 10 bases in the middle. The DNA for the CDR3 is TGTGCCAGCAGCCACGGACAGATCAGCACAGATACGCAGTATTTT. Translation: CASSHGQISTDTQYF.

The chain links TRBV5-5 to TRBJ1-6; no clear D. V shed 2 bases and J shed 14 bases, with 11 bases lying between them. The CDR3 is 12 residues long. From germline, CDR1 is SGHKS and CDR2 YYEKEE (reference sequence). The CDR3 is CASSFRSISLHF. CDR3 DNA: TGTGCCAGCAGCTTTCGCAGTATTTCCCTCCACTTT. The variable domain in full, with the rest retrieved from reference TRBV5-5 and TRBJ1-6, is DAGVTQSPTHLIKTRGQQVTLRCSPISGHKSVSWYQQVLGQGPQFIFQYYEKEERGRGNFPDRFSARQFPNYSSELNVNALLLGDSALYLCASSFRSISLHFGNGTRLTVT.

This clonotype showed up just a few times. The chain carries TRBV20-1 and TRBJ2-7; D is unclear. Trimming cost V 0 bases and J 3 bases, with 15 bases left between them. The germline V gene has CDR1 DFQATT and CDR2 SNEGSKA (reference sequence). The CDR3 runs 15 residues. CDR3 in amino acids: CSARDHQEPFYEQYF. CDR3 coding DNA: TGCAGTGCTAGAGATCACCAGGAACCCTTCTACGAGCAGTACTTC.

This clonotype occurred many times. This chain joins TRBV6-2 or TRBV6-3 and TRBJ1-1; D perhaps matches TRBD1 (5 bases). CDR1 is MNHEY and CDR2 is SVGEGT in the germline V gene. Trimming cost V 2 bases and J 2 bases, with 18 bases left between them. This CDR3 spans 17 amino acids. CDR3 sequence reads: CASSYPPQGSTNTEAFF. The CDR3, as DNA: TGTGCCAGCAGTTACCCTCCTCAGGGATCGACTAACACTGAAGCTTTCTTT.

This clonotype was found many times. V usage is TRBV2 and J usage is TRBJ1-1; tentatively, D is TRBD1 (5 bases). Per the germline V gene, CDR1 is SNHLY and CDR2 is FYNNEI. The V gene lost 10 bases and the J gene lost 1 base, with 19 bases spanning the gap. This CDR3 comprises 15 residues. The CDR3 region is CATGDVLWGNTEAFF. In nucleotides, the CDR3 is TGTGCCACCGGGGACGTTCTTTGGGGGAACACTGAAGCTTTCTTT.

Ten or more counts support this clonotype. The chain couples TRBV9 to TRBJ1-5, with no clear D. This CDR3 has 15 amino acids. V was cut by 1 base and J by 0 bases, with 8 bases left in between. Germline V gives CDR1 SGDLS, CDR2 YYNGEE. CDR3 sequence reads: CASSVSPDSNQPQHF. CDR3 in DNA: TGTGCCAGCAGCGTATCGCCGGATAGCAATCAGCCCCAGCATTTT.

This clonotype has more than one count but fewer than ten. The chain recombines TRBV13 with TRBJ1-5, with D maybe TRBD1 (6 bases). Trimming pared 5 bases from V and 0 bases from J, leaving 17 bases between. Germline CDR1 PRHDT, CDR2 FYEKMQ (reference sequence). The CDR3 covers 17 residues. The CDR3 coding sequence is TGTGCCAGCAGCCGCACGACGGGGGGCTCTAGCAATCAGCCCCAGCATTTT. Its protein is CASSRTTGGSSNQPQHF.

This clonotype appeared a few times. The chain uses TRBV5-1 and TRBJ2-7; D is perhaps TRBD2 (5 bases). The germline V gene has CDR1 SGHRS and CDR2 YFSETQ. V was cut by 0 bases and J by 4 bases, with 17 bases left in between. The CDR3 extends over 16 amino acids. The CDR3 region is CASSLAAGFSGYEQYF. DNA of the CDR3: TGCGCCAGCAGCTTGGCGGCGGGCTTTTCTGGGTACGAGCAGTACTTC.